The 9 T cell receptor beta chains in this list originate from one sample, sequenced in a study of T cells expressing NK-cell markers. TCRdb reprocessed the 5' RACE reads and reports one entry per CDR3 protein, with no DNA. Its clone listing holds 150,000 or so distinct CDR3 sequences. Sequencing was carried out using blood T cells: a sorted CD56 or NKG2C T cell subset, CD4+ or CD8+ T cells, or bulk PBMC T cells (not recorded which). These receptor sequences come from a woman between 50 and 59 years old in good health.

CDR3 protein: CASSVDNYNEQFF. The V gene is TRBV6-5, the J gene TRBJ2-1. There are 13 residues in the CDR3. The germline V gene has CDR1 MNHEY and CDR2 SVGAGI.

This chain connects TRBV7-9 to TRBJ2-2; TCRdb's D call, TRBD2, is unchecked because there is no DNA. The CDR3 totals 16 residues. The V gene's germline CDR1 is SEHNR and CDR2 FQNEAQ (reference sequence). CDR3 loop: CASSSDQTIRTGELFF. The entire variable domain, with the rest obtained from reference TRBV7-9 and TRBJ2-2, is as follows: DTGVSQNPRHKITKRGQNVTFRCDPISEHNRLYWYRQTLGQGPEFLTYFQNEAQLEKSRLLSDRFSAERPKGSFSTLEIQRTEQGDSAMYLCASSSDQTIRTGELFFGEGSRLTVL.

CDR3 region: CASSFATPGEQFF. The chain joins TRBV5-1 to TRBJ2-1; the TCRdb D gene call, TRBD1, has no DNA to confirm it. The germline CDR1 and CDR2 sequences are SGHRS and YFSETQ. The CDR3 is made up of 13 amino acids.

CDR3 loop: CASSHTHTEAFF. The chain recombines TRBV16 with TRBJ1-1. From germline, CDR1 is KGHSY and CDR2 FQNENV. The CDR3 contains 12 residues.

The chain couples TRBV12-3 or TRBV12-4 to TRBJ2-7; TCRdb outputs TRBD1, but without DNA this stays unchecked. The CDR3 is made up of 13 amino acids. The CDR3 loop is CASRTGQTYEQYF.

V usage is TRBV4-1 and J usage is TRBJ2-2; TCRdb selects TRBD2, and the lack of DNA leaves this call unchecked. Per germline, CDR1 MGHRA and CDR2 YSYEKL. The CDR3 consists of 15 residues. This chain's CDR3 is CASSLGLGSTGELFF.

The rearrangement links TRBV7-9 to TRBJ2-3; TCRdb designates TRBD1, a call that cannot be tested without DNA. This CDR3 region has 15 residues. CDR1 and CDR2 (germline): SEHNR, FQNEAQ (reference sequence). The CDR3 region is CASTNQGLAESTQYF. Supplemented by reference TRBV7-9 and TRBJ2-3, the full variable domain reads DTGVSQNPRHKITKRGQNVTFRCDPISEHNRLYWYRQTLGQGPEFLTYFQNEAQLEKSRLLSDRFSAERPKGSFSTLEIQRTEQGDSAMYLCASTNQGLAESTQYFGPGTRLTVL.

The J gene is TRBJ2-1, the V gene TRBV19; the TRBD2 assignment by TCRdb is unverifiable without DNA. Germline CDR1 is LNHDA and CDR2 is SQIVND (reference sequence). CDR3 length: 15 residues. The CDR3 here is CASSDWTSGYNEQFF.

The chain uses TRBV9 and TRBJ1-1; the TRBD1 assignment by TCRdb is unverifiable without DNA. This CDR3 is built from 15 residues. CDR1 is SGDLS and CDR2 is YYNGEE in the germline V gene. The CDR3 loop is CASSSQPGQNTEAFF.